This T cell receptor (beta chain) was identified during a study of blood T cell repertoires in COVID-19. As for the study in general: The study drew acute and convalescent COVID-19 samples from the United States, Italy and Spain. The cDNA or gDNA used as material had been derived from T cells, B-cell-depleted T cells, or PBMCs.

Per the original methods: It was from reference gene primer amplification that nucleated cell counts were estimated. TCRdb's table, derived via immunoSEQ multiplex PCR, lists solely in-frame clones and lacks some. V and J calls plus clone size are reproduced from that table; the DNA served to infer D and trimming. This sample has approximately 300,000 clones, with roughly 88% found just once. This clone has a single count. The CDR3 runs to 13 residues. V shed 8 bases and J 8 bases; nucleotides not matched to a gene: 7. Germline loops: CDR1 SGHVS, CDR2 FQNEAQ. The sample comprised peripheral blood. The sequence was collected from a woman in her forties or fifties with acute or convalescent COVID-19. The chain employs TRBV7-8 and TRBJ2-1, with 9 bases lining up with TRBD2. The CDR3 nucleotides read TGTGCCAGCCTGGTAGCGGGAGACTATGAGCAGTTCTTC. Translated: CASLVAGDYEQFF.